The present TCR beta chain was sequenced within a study of shared clonotypes between healthy human individuals. Generated by immunoSEQ multiplex PCR, the TCRdb table keeps only in-frame clones and is missing some. The sample has around 1.4 million clones, roughly 98.5% seen once. The germline V gene encodes CDR1 SGHAT and CDR2 FQNNGV. The CDR3 is 19 residues long. With V trimmed by 4 bases and J by 4 bases, 11 bases remained unmatched. Sequenced material: naive CD4+ T cells sorted from blood. Subset reported: CD45RA+ positively selected. The TCR sequence derives from a man aged 25-45 years in good health. J is TRBJ2-2 and V is TRBV11-2, with 14 bases that match TRBD2. The CDR3 protein is CASSSGLAGESLGTGELFF. The CDR3 DNA reads TGTGCCAGCAGCTCGGGACTAGCGGGAGAAAGTCTTGGCACCGGGGAGCTGTTTTTT.